Listed below are T cell receptor beta chains from one sample, sequenced in a study of blood T cells in healthy people across ages. From the 5' RACE reads, TCRdb called clonotypes with MiXCR, one entry per CDR3 protein. This table has around 520,000 distinct CDR3 sequences, roughly a quarter appearing once. The data were also submitted as part of a second study, on T cells of mothers and their children.

Sequences were obtained from blood. All receptors come from a boy between 2 and 10 years old in good health. CDR3s include the opening cysteine and the closing phenylalanine or tryptophan. The D gene is left open where the match is weak. Clone size appears in some rows only: once, few, many, or a class for an expanded clone.

v_gene	d_gene	abundance	j_gene	CDR3aa	CDR3nt
TRBV28	TRBD2	-	TRBJ2-1	CASSWREVSYNEQFF	TGTGCCAGCAGTTGGCGGGAGGTCTCCTACAATGAGCAGTTCTTC
TRBV5-1	-	few	TRBJ1-4	CASSLVGVTNEKLFF	TGCGCCAGCAGCTTGGTTGGCGTAACTAATGAAAAACTGTTTTTT
TRBV6-5	-	-	TRBJ1-6	CASRRTRAQDSPLHF	TGTGCCAGCAGACGGACAAGAGCCCAAGATTCACCCCTCCACTTT
TRBV5-1	TRBD1	-	TRBJ2-1	CASSDFYRDRYNEQFF	TGCGCCAGCAGCGATTTTTACCGGGACAGGTACAATGAGCAGTTCTTC
TRBV3-1	TRBD1	-	TRBJ1-4	CASSLALDRGEKPFF	TGTGCCAGCAGCCTTGCCTTGGACAGGGGTGAAAAACCGTTTTTT
TRBV5-1	TRBD1	-	TRBJ2-2	CASSWTGPTGELFF	TGCGCCAGCAGCTGGACAGGACCTACCGGGGAGCTGTTTTTT
TRBV6-2/TRBV6-3	-	-	TRBJ1-1	CASGEQGNTEAFF	TGTGCCAGCGGCGAACAGGGTAACACTGAAGCTTTCTTT
TRBV4-1	TRBD1	-	TRBJ1-4	CASSQGTGDEKLFF	TGCGCCAGCAGCCAAGGGACAGGAGATGAAAAACTGTTTTTT
TRBV5-1	-	-	TRBJ2-7	CASSLVSAEEQYF	TGCGCCAGCAGCTTGGTTTCTGCGGAGGAGCAGTACTTC
TRBV10-3	-	few	TRBJ2-5	CAISEKEGSETQYF	TGTGCCATCAGTGAGAAGGAGGGCTCCGAGACCCAGTACTTC
TRBV7-2	-	few	TRBJ2-6	CASSLGATDGANVLTF	TGTGCCAGCAGCTTAGGGGCGACGGACGGGGCCAACGTCCTGACTTTC
TRBV19	-	-	TRBJ1-4	CATCPGIATNEKLFF	TGTGCCACCTGCCCGGGGATTGCAACTAATGAAAAACTGTTTTTT
TRBV7-9	-	few	TRBJ2-7	CASSLLDMGLYEQYF	TGTGCCAGCAGCTTATTAGACATGGGGCTTTACGAGCAGTACTTC
TRBV14	-	-	TRBJ2-1	CASSQVDFSYNEQFF	TGTGCCAGCAGCCAAGTGGACTTCTCCTACAATGAGCAGTTCTTC
TRBV12-3/TRBV12-4	-	once	TRBJ2-5	CASSPTNPGRETQYF	TGTGCCAGCAGTCCCACTAACCCGGGGCGGGAGACCCAGTACTTC
TRBV5-1	-	-	TRBJ1-6	CASSLARGESPLHF	TGCGCCAGCAGCTTGGCAAGGGGCGAATCACCCCTCCACTTT
TRBV7-6	-	-	TRBJ2-7	CASSRGTGTADYEQYF	TGTGCCAGCAGCCGGGGGACCGGAACAGCCGACTACGAGCAGTACTTC
TRBV7-6	TRBD2	-	TRBJ2-5	CASGFSGEETQYF	TGTGCCAGCGGCTTTAGCGGGGAAGAGACCCAGTACTTC
TRBV20-1	-	few	TRBJ2-2	CSARPGDLPGELFF	TGCAGTGCTAGACCCGGGGATCTACCCGGGGAGCTGTTTTTT
TRBV27	-	-	TRBJ2-3	CASSLMQGRYTDTQYF	TGTGCCAGCAGTTTAATGCAGGGGCGTTATACAGATACGCAGTATTTT
TRBV6-2/TRBV6-3	TRBD1	-	TRBJ2-1	CASSPGTGYNEQFF	TGTGCCAGCAGTCCCGGGACAGGATACAATGAGCAGTTCTTC
TRBV20-1	TRBD2	-	TRBJ2-1	CSARVAGEGGNEQFF	TGCAGTGCTAGAGTAGCGGGAGAAGGAGGCAATGAGCAGTTCTTC
TRBV10-3	TRBD1	-	TRBJ2-3	CAIKQGATDTQYF	TGTGCCATAAAACAGGGGGCAACAGATACGCAGTATTTT
TRBV6-2/TRBV6-3	-	-	TRBJ1-4	CASSYRLGDEKLFF	TGTGCCAGCAGTTATCGACTGGGGGATGAAAAACTGTTTTTT
TRBV3-1	-	-	TRBJ2-7	CASSQGGLSSYEQYF	TGTGCCAGCAGCCAAGGCGGCCTTAGCTCCTACGAGCAGTACTTC
TRBV29-1	TRBD2	few	TRBJ2-1	CSVGLLTSGSYNEQFF	TGCAGCGTTGGTCTTCTGACTAGCGGGAGCTACAATGAGCAGTTCTTC
TRBV20-1	-	few	TRBJ2-5	CSASDDTQETQYF	TGCAGTGCTAGCGATGACACTCAAGAGACCCAGTACTTC
TRBV5-1	-	few	TRBJ2-4	CASSFQGGTKNIQYF	TGCGCCAGCAGCTTCCAGGGTGGGACCAAAAACATTCAGTACTTC
TRBV7-9	TRBD1	-	TRBJ1-4	CASRPRTGSNEKLFF	TGTGCCAGCAGGCCTAGGACAGGCTCTAATGAAAAACTGTTTTTT
TRBV20-1	-	-	TRBJ2-7	CSARGLKIYEQYF	TGCAGTGCTAGAGGTCTGAAGATTTACGAGCAGTACTTC
TRBV23-1	-	-	TRBJ1-4	CASRRCFREKLFF	TGCGCCAGCAGGAGATGTTTTCGCGAAAAACTGTTTTTT
TRBV25-1	-	few	TRBJ1-2	CASSERSVPTGGYTF	TGTGCCAGCAGTGAAAGGAGTGTTCCTACCGGGGGCTACACCTTC
TRBV12-3/TRBV12-4	-	-	TRBJ1-3	CASRIPGTSMGNTIYF	TGTGCCAGCAGGATTCCCGGGACATCTATGGGAAACACCATATATTTT
TRBV27	-	-	TRBJ2-3	CASSTSEGGSTDTQYF	TGTGCCAGCAGCACTAGCGAAGGGGGTAGCACAGATACGCAGTATTTT
TRBV19	-	few	TRBJ2-3	CASPPSTYREKTDTQYF	TGTGCCAGTCCCCCCTCCACTTATCGGGAGAAAACAGATACGCAGTATTTT
TRBV6-5	-	-	TRBJ1-1	CASSSTYRLGTEAFF	TGTGCCAGCAGTTCAACATACCGCCTGGGCACTGAAGCTTTCTTT
TRBV29-1	TRBD2	-	TRBJ2-7	CSVRPGLASYEQYF	TGCAGCGTTAGACCGGGACTAGCGTCCTACGAGCAGTACTTC
TRBV7-2	-	-	TRBJ1-3	CASSLGGLRGDAIYF	TGTGCCAGCAGCTTAGGCGGATTGAGGGGGGACGCCATATATTTT
TRBV29-1	-	many	TRBJ2-7	CSGSGMVGEQYF	TGCAGCGGCTCGGGTATGGTGGGGGAGCAGTACTTC
TRBV3-1	-	-	TRBJ1-2	CASSQGTGAHGYTF	TGTGCCAGCAGCCAAGGGACGGGAGCCCATGGCTACACCTTC
TRBV7-8	-	once	TRBJ2-3	CASSSRDRSLPILDTQYF	TGTGCCAGCAGCTCTAGAGACAGGTCTCTCCCCATCCTAGACACGCAGTATTTT
TRBV20-1	TRBD1	few	TRBJ2-7	CSARARQGIAYEQYF	TGCAGTGCTAGAGCTAGACAGGGAATTGCCTACGAGCAGTACTTC
TRBV18	-	-	TRBJ2-7	CASSPIDSAYEQYF	TGTGCCAGCTCACCAATTGATAGCGCCTACGAGCAGTACTTC
TRBV21-1	-	-	TRBJ2-2	CASSKSDRREGRTGELFF	TGTGCCAGCAGCAAATCCGACCGGCGGGAGGGCCGAACCGGGGAGCTGTTTTTT
TRBV5-1	-	-	TRBJ2-1	CASSLARANNEQFF	TGCGCCAGCAGCTTGGCGCGGGCCAACAATGAGCAGTTCTTC
TRBV6-1	-	-	TRBJ1-2	CASSPTGKNNNYGYTF	TGTGCCAGCAGCCCTACGGGCAAGAATAATAACTATGGCTACACCTTC
TRBV29-1	-	few	TRBJ2-5	CSAVGRGLETQYF	TGCAGCGCCGTGGGAAGAGGGTTGGAGACCCAGTACTTC
TRBV5-8	-	-	TRBJ2-7	CASKVKVSNYEQYF	TGTGCCAGCAAAGTTAAGGTCAGCAACTACGAGCAGTACTTC
TRBV3-1	-	-	TRBJ2-6	CASRSTDSGANVLTF	TGTGCCAGCAGATCGACGGACTCTGGGGCCAACGTCCTGACTTTC
TRBV27	TRBD1	few	TRBJ1-1	CASSPTGGTVSAFF	TGTGCCAGCAGTCCAACGGGGGGGACAGTCAGTGCTTTCTTT
TRBV7-6	TRBD2	-	TRBJ2-5	CASSYGRYQETQYF	TGTGCCAGCAGCTACGGGAGGTACCAAGAGACCCAGTACTTC
TRBV12-5	TRBD1	-	TRBJ1-5	CASGWTGSSQPQHF	TGTGCTAGTGGTTGGACAGGTAGCAGTCAGCCCCAGCATTTT
TRBV4-1	-	-	TRBJ2-1	CASSQDRAVSYNEQFF	TGCGCCAGCAGCCAAGATAGAGCCGTCTCCTACAATGAGCAGTTCTTC